A single sample gave rise to the 32 T cell receptor beta chains below, sequenced in a study of TIL therapy for anti-PD-1-resistant metastatic lung cancer. Sequencing used immunoSEQ v3. Clones were read by immunoSEQ multiplex PCR, and TCRdb kept only the in-frame ones, dropping some. The data show about 50,000 clones, with less than 75% seen just once and approximately 5.6% held by the top ten. The sample's time point: pre-treatment sample, taken before nivolumab and TIL therapy. The tumor samples were excised metastases, mostly pleural nodules or supraclavicular lymph nodes. The sequences come from tumor tissue, collected at baseline. These receptors all come from a person aged 25 to 79 with non-small cell lung cancer.

The gene calls are TRBV28 and TRBJ2-2; D gene unclear. With 5 bases removed from V and 3 bases from J, the gap between germline ends came to 13 bases. CDR3 length: 15 residues. Germline CDR1 and CDR2: MDHEN and SYDVKM. CDR3 sequence (DNA): TGTGCCAGCAGTCCACCCGGGCGGCACACCGGGGAGCTGTTTTTT. Encoded protein: CASSPPGRHTGELFF.

This chain uses TRBV18 with TRBJ2-7; TRBD1 matches at 7 bases. Germline CDR1 KGHSH, CDR2 LQKENI. The CDR3 covers 14 residues. J was trimmed by 5 bases and V by 1 base; bases with no gene match: 5. The CDR3 sequence: CASSPRQGVDEQYF. Written as DNA, the CDR3 is TGTGCCAGCTCACCACGCCAGGGGGTCGACGAGCAGTACTTC.

This clone was seen more than once but under ten times. The chain recombines TRBV4-1 with TRBJ2-1, with a tentative D call TRBD2 (6 bases). CDR1 MGHRA and CDR2 YSYEKL come from the germline V gene. CDR3 length: 12 amino acids. V was pared by 3 bases and J by 14 bases, with 14 bases between. For the CDR3, the DNA is TGCGCCAGCAGCCAGGCGGGACTCGTGAAGTTCTTC. Protein product: CASSQAGLVKFF.

The chain uses TRBV6-1 and TRBJ2-5; 7 bases are shared with TRBD2. This CDR3 spans 14 amino acids. Trimming took 8 bases from V and 7 from J; bases not matched to a gene: 13. Germline CDR1 is MNHNS and CDR2 is SASEGT. CDR3 sequence reads: CASLGGEAGGTQYF. The CDR3 DNA reads TGTGCCAGCCTGGGGGGGGAGGCCGGAGGGACCCAGTACTTC.

On this clone: One end of the junction is discordant with germline, which a read error may explain. The gene calls are TRBV30 and TRBJ2-7, with a tentative D call TRBD2 (5 bases). Germline V lookup: CDR1 GTSNPN, CDR2 SVGIG (reference sequence). The CDR3 length is 11 residues. The CDR3 sequence is CAWSVDRGRHF. For the CDR3, the DNA is TGTGCCTGGAGTGTTGACCGGGGAAGGCACTTC.

The CDR3 sequence is CASSIVGTRRGPETQYF. The DNA of the CDR3 is TGTGCCAGTAGTATAGTAGGGACCCGCCGCGGCCCAGAGACCCAGTACTTC. The chain links TRBV19 to TRBJ2-5; D possibly uses TRBD1 or TRBD2 (5 bases each). The CDR3 sequence is 17 residues long. Germline V gene sequence: CDR1 LNHDA, CDR2 SQIVND (reference sequence). V was trimmed by 1 base and J by 4 bases, leaving 19 bases between them.

The chain employs TRBV5-1 and TRBJ2-1; 16 bases agree with TRBD2. The ends lost 7 bases at V and 3 bases at J; junction bases unmatched: 7. The CDR3 spans 17 residues. Looked up from germline, CDR1 is SGHRS and CDR2 is YFSETQ. The chain's CDR3 is CASAGTSGRAGYNEQFF. The CDR3 DNA sequence: TGCGCCAGCGCCGGGACTAGCGGGAGGGCCGGCTACAATGAGCAGTTCTTC.

This rearrangement joins TRBV27 to TRBJ2-1, with D perhaps matching TRBD1 (5 bases). Germline V gene data show CDR1 as MNHEY and CDR2 as SMNVEV (reference sequence). CDR3 length: 16 amino acids. Trimming pared 7 bases from V and 11 bases from J, leaving 27 bases between. The CDR3 reads CASNPLGATRPSQQFF. The CDR3 nucleotides are TGTGCCAGCAATCCCCTTGGGGCCACCAGGCCTTCTCAGCAGTTCTTC.

To note about this clone: Other DNA sequences in the sample encode the same CDR3. The chain recombines TRBV5-1 with TRBJ2-2, with 7 bases identical to TRBD1. CDR1 and CDR2 (germline): SGHRS, YFSETQ. CDR3 size: 14 residues. V gave up 4 bases and J gave up 3 bases; unmatched junction bases: 3. CDR3 sequence reads: CASSKTGDTGELFF. The CDR3, as DNA: TGCGCCAGCAGCAAAACAGGGGACACCGGGGAGCTGTTTTTT. The full variable domain, in which reference TRBV5-1 and TRBJ2-2 provide the parts outside the CDR3, is KAGVTQTPRYLIKTRGQQVTLSCSPISGHRSVSWYQQTPGQGLQFLFEYFSETQRNKGNFPGRFSGRQFSNSRSEMNVSTLELGDSALYLCASSKTGDTGELFFGEGSRLTVL.

CDR3 sequence (DNA): TGCAGTACCTGGCTAGGGAACACTGAAGCTTTCTTT. This sequence encodes CSTWLGNTEAFF. The gene calls are TRBV29-1 and TRBJ1-1; D is ambiguous. CDR1 is SQVTM and CDR2 is ANQGSEA in the germline V gene. The CDR3 length is 12 residues.

This clone has just one count. V and J are TRBV6-1 and TRBJ2-1; no clear D. The V end was cut by 1 base, the J end by 10 bases, with 11 bases between. The CDR3 has 13 residues. CDR1 is MNHNS and CDR2 is SASEGT in the germline V gene. CDR3 bases: TGTGCCAGCAGTGAAGGGCTAGATGACGAGCAGTTCTTC. Its protein product is CASSEGLDDEQFF.

CDR3 sequence reads: CASSLVGLAGNTGELFF. CDR3 nucleotides: TGCGCCAGCAGCTTGGTTGGGCTAGCGGGGAACACCGGGGAGCTGTTTTTT. The chain employs TRBV5-1 and TRBJ2-2; 8 bases align to TRBD2. After removal of 0 bases from V and 1 base from J, the junction contained 5 bases not matched to a gene. The CDR3 is 17 amino acids. Germline V gene lookup returns CDR1 SGHRS and CDR2 YFSETQ.

The chain recombines TRBV29-1 with TRBJ2-2; 10 positions match TRBD2. Germline V gives CDR1 SQVTM, CDR2 ANQGSEA. J was trimmed by 4 bases and V by 3 bases; bases with no gene match: 8. CDR3 size: 16 residues. The CDR3 region is CSVDGLAGDGTGELFF. CDR3 DNA sequence: TGCAGCGTTGATGGGCTAGCGGGAGATGGCACCGGGGAGCTGTTTTTT.

V usage is TRBV6-1 and J usage is TRBJ2-7; D is perhaps TRBD2 (6 bases). Trimming left V 4 bases short and J 2 bases short, with 12 bases between. The CDR3 has 14 residues. Germline lookup yields CDR1 MNHNS and CDR2 SASEGT. CDR3 region: CASSGGLRTYEQYF. DNA of the CDR3: TGTGCCAGCAGTGGGGGACTTCGCACCTACGAGCAGTACTTC.

The rearrangement uses TRBV2 and TRBJ1-2; tentatively, D is TRBD1 (5 bases). V dropped 4 bases and J dropped 4 bases, with 13 bases sitting between them. CDR3 length: 14 amino acids. The germline CDR1 and CDR2 sequences are SNHLY and FYNNEI. CDR3 nucleotide sequence: TGTGCCAGCAGTGGGCGGCAGGGTGGCTATGGCTACACCTTC. This gives the protein CASSGRQGGYGYTF.

The chain carries TRBV11-2 and TRBJ2-1; 10 bases agree with TRBD2. The CDR3 has 16 residues. The germline gives CDR1 SGHAT, CDR2 FQNNGV. J was trimmed by 10 bases and V by 1 base; bases with no gene match: 10. CDR3 sequence: CASSLVRLAGVGEQFF. CDR3 nucleotides: TGTGCCAGCAGCTTAGTTAGGCTAGCGGGAGTCGGGGAGCAGTTCTTC. Full variable domain (rest looked up from reference TRBV11-2 and TRBJ2-1): EAGVAQSPRYKIIEKRQSVAFWCNPISGHATLYWYQQILGQGPKLLIQFQNNGVVDDSQLPKDRFSAERLKGVDSTLKIQPAKLEDSAVYLCASSLVRLAGVGEQFFGPGTRLTVL.

Concerning this clone: The same CDR3 can be traced to other DNA sequences in this sample. The rearrangement uses TRBV6-1 and TRBJ2-2; D possibly corresponds to TRBD1 (6 bases). CDR3 length: 14 amino acids. CDR1 is MNHNS and CDR2 is SASEGT in the germline V gene. Trimming took 3 bases from V and 6 from J, leaving 11 bases between them. The CDR3 sequence is CASSERQGSGELFF. CDR3 bases: TGTGCCAGCAGTGAGCGTCAGGGGTCCGGGGAGCTGTTTTTT.

This clone showed up just a few times. The chain recombines TRBV10-3 with TRBJ1-1; possibly TRBD1 for D (5 bases). The germline V gene encodes CDR1 ENHRY and CDR2 SYGVKD. The CDR3 loop spans 11 amino acids. Trimming took off 11 bases at V and 5 bases at J, with 12 bases between the two ends. CDR3 region: CASEEGTEAFF. Here the CDR3 DNA reads TGTGCCTCCGAGGAGGGGACTGAAGCTTTCTTT.

In its sample, this clone was seen many times. The chain recombines TRBV30 with TRBJ2-1; D remains unclear. Trimming removed 0 bases at V and 6 bases at J, with 6 bases between. The CDR3 consists of 12 residues. Germline V CDR1 and CDR2: GTSNPN, SVGIG (reference sequence). The CDR3 sequence: CAWSVLGNEQFF. The CDR3 coding sequence is TGTGCCTGGAGTGTACTGGGCAATGAGCAGTTCTTC.

The chain carries TRBV14 and TRBJ2-1; D may be TRBD2 (5 bases). The CDR3 consists of 14 residues. In germline, CDR1 is SGHDN, CDR2 FVKESK. Between the trimmed V and J ends, which lost 4 bases and 3 bases, there was a span of 10 bases. The DNA of the CDR3 is TGTGCCAGCAGCCCCGGAGGATACTACAATGAGCAGTTCTTC. Its protein is CASSPGGYYNEQFF.

The chain combines TRBV5-4 with TRBJ2-1; the D is unclear. V was shortened by 0 bases and J by 0 bases, with 13 bases between the two germline ends. The CDR3 consists of 17 residues. Germline V gene lookup returns CDR1 SGHNT and CDR2 YYREEE (reference sequence). In DNA form, the CDR3 reads TGTGCCAGCAGCTTGGCCTCCAACGGCGGCTCCTACAATGAGCAGTTCTTC. Its translation is CASSLASNGGSYNEQFF.

For the CDR3, the DNA is TGTGCCAGCAGCTTGGTAGGGGGAAACTCCTACGAGCAGTACTTC. Translated: CASSLVGGNSYEQYF. The V and J genes are TRBV5-4 and TRBJ2-7, with D possibly being TRBD1 (6 bases). The germline gives CDR1 SGHNT, CDR2 YYREEE (reference sequence). The CDR3 sequence is 15 residues long. Trimming shortened V by 0 bases and J by 0 bases, and 10 bases separated the two germline ends.

The gene calls are TRBV5-1 and TRBJ2-3; 8 nucleotides match TRBD2. This CDR3 is built from 15 residues. The ends lost 10 bases at V and 0 bases at J; junction bases unmatched: 10. From germline, CDR1 is SGHRS and CDR2 YFSETQ. CDR3 in DNA: TGCGCCTCCCGGGAGGGGCGGGGCAGCACAGATACGCAGTATTTT. Translation gives CASREGRGSTDTQYF.

The chain employs TRBV7-8 and TRBJ1-5, with D perhaps TRBD1 (6 bases). In germline, CDR1 is SGHVS, CDR2 FQNEAQ. This CDR3 spans 14 amino acids. Trimming shortened V by 0 bases and J by 6 bases, and 9 bases separated the two germline ends. DNA of the CDR3: TGTGCCAGCAGCTTAGCCCAGGGGAGTCAGCCCCAGCATTTT. Its translation: CASSLAQGSQPQHF.

The chain has TRBV10-2 and TRBJ2-7; D is undetermined. The V gene lost 11 bases and the J gene lost 5 bases, with 19 bases spanning the gap. The CDR3 loop spans 13 amino acids. CDR1 and CDR2 from the germline V gene are WSHSY and SAAADI. CDR3: CAGSGSKRDEQYF. DNA for the CDR3: TGCGCCGGAAGTGGATCGAAAAGGGACGAGCAGTACTTC.

The table lists this clone with a few counts. The chain joins TRBV18 to TRBJ2-2; D unresolved. Germline CDR1 KGHSH, CDR2 LQKENI. This CDR3 comprises 14 residues. V lost 3 bases and J 4 bases, leaving 9 bases between the germline ends. CDR3 region: CASSPISATGELFF. CDR3 DNA: TGTGCCAGCTCACCGATCTCAGCCACCGGGGAGCTGTTTTTT.

The chain employs TRBV11-2 and TRBJ2-1, with TRBD1 identical over 7 bases. Germline values: CDR1 SGHAT, CDR2 FQNNGV. The CDR3 sequence is 17 residues long. J gave up 1 base and V 5 bases, and 11 bases lay outside the gene matches. The CDR3 DNA follows: TGTGCCAGCAGCCGGAGTGGGAGACAGGGTTCCTACAATGAGCAGTTCTTC. As protein: CASSRSGRQGSYNEQFF.

This sequence joins TRBV7-3 and TRBJ2-5; the match to TRBD2 covers 9 bases. Germline trimming cut 5 bases from V and 6 bases from J; bases unmatched to any gene: 16. This CDR3 has 17 amino acids. Per the germline V gene, CDR1 is SGHTA and CDR2 is FQGTGA. The DNA of the CDR3 is TGTGCCAGCAGCCCCGGTGTAGCGGGGGCGCTCGGGAAGACCCAGTACTTC. This codes for CASSPGVAGALGKTQYF. Variable domain in full (rest from reference TRBV7-3 and TRBJ2-5): GAGVSQTPSNKVTEKGKYVELRCDPISGHTALYWYRQSLGQGPEFLIYFQGTGAADDSGLPNDRFFAVRPEGSVSTLKIQRTERGDSAVYLCASSPGVAGALGKTQYFGPGTRLLVL.

In this sample, this clone turned up a few times. This chain uses TRBV6-5 with TRBJ2-2; 7 bases match TRBD1. Germline V gene data show CDR1 as MNHEY and CDR2 as SVGAGI. Trimming at V came to 0 bases and at J to 6 bases, leaving 7 bases not matched to a gene. The CDR3 is 16 residues long. CDR3 in amino acids: CASSYSLTGLAGELFF. CDR3 bases: TGTGCCAGCAGTTACTCGTTGACAGGGCTGGCCGGGGAGCTGTTTTTT.

The V and J genes are TRBV5-8 and TRBJ2-3, with D unresolved. Germline assignment: CDR1 SGHTS and CDR2 YDEGEE. There are 14 residues in the CDR3. V lost 7 bases to trimming and J lost 8 bases, with 20 bases between them. The CDR3 here is CASSAQARRGTQYF. The CDR3 DNA reads TGTGCCAGCTCCGCCCAGGCCAGGCGCGGTACGCAGTATTTT.

By sample fraction, this clone is medium-sized. The V gene is TRBV25-1, the J gene TRBJ2-2, with D possibly called TRBD1 or TRBD2 (5 bases each). V lost 1 base and J 7 bases, leaving 13 bases between the germline ends. The CDR3 has 15 amino acids. Germline CDR1 reads MGHDK; CDR2 reads SYGVNS. Here the CDR3 DNA reads TGTGCCAGCAGTGAATCGAGAGGGGTTAACGGGGAGCTGTTTTTT. Amino acids: CASSESRGVNGELFF.

This rearrangement joins TRBV7-8 to TRBJ2-7, with D perhaps TRBD1 (5 bases). The germline gives CDR1 SGHVS, CDR2 FQNEAQ. Trimming took off 5 bases at V and 3 bases at J, with 11 bases between the two ends. The CDR3 sequence is 13 residues long. CDR3 coding DNA: TGTGCCAGCAGCCTAGGACACAACTACGAGCAGTACTTC. It translates to CASSLGHNYEQYF. The whole variable domain, filled in from reference TRBV7-8 and TRBJ2-7, reads GAGVSQSPRYKVAKRGQDVALRCDPISGHVSLFWYQQALGQGPEFLTYFQNEAQLDKSGLPSDRFFAERPEGSVSTLKIQRTQQEDSAVYLCASSLGHNYEQYFGPGTRLTVT.